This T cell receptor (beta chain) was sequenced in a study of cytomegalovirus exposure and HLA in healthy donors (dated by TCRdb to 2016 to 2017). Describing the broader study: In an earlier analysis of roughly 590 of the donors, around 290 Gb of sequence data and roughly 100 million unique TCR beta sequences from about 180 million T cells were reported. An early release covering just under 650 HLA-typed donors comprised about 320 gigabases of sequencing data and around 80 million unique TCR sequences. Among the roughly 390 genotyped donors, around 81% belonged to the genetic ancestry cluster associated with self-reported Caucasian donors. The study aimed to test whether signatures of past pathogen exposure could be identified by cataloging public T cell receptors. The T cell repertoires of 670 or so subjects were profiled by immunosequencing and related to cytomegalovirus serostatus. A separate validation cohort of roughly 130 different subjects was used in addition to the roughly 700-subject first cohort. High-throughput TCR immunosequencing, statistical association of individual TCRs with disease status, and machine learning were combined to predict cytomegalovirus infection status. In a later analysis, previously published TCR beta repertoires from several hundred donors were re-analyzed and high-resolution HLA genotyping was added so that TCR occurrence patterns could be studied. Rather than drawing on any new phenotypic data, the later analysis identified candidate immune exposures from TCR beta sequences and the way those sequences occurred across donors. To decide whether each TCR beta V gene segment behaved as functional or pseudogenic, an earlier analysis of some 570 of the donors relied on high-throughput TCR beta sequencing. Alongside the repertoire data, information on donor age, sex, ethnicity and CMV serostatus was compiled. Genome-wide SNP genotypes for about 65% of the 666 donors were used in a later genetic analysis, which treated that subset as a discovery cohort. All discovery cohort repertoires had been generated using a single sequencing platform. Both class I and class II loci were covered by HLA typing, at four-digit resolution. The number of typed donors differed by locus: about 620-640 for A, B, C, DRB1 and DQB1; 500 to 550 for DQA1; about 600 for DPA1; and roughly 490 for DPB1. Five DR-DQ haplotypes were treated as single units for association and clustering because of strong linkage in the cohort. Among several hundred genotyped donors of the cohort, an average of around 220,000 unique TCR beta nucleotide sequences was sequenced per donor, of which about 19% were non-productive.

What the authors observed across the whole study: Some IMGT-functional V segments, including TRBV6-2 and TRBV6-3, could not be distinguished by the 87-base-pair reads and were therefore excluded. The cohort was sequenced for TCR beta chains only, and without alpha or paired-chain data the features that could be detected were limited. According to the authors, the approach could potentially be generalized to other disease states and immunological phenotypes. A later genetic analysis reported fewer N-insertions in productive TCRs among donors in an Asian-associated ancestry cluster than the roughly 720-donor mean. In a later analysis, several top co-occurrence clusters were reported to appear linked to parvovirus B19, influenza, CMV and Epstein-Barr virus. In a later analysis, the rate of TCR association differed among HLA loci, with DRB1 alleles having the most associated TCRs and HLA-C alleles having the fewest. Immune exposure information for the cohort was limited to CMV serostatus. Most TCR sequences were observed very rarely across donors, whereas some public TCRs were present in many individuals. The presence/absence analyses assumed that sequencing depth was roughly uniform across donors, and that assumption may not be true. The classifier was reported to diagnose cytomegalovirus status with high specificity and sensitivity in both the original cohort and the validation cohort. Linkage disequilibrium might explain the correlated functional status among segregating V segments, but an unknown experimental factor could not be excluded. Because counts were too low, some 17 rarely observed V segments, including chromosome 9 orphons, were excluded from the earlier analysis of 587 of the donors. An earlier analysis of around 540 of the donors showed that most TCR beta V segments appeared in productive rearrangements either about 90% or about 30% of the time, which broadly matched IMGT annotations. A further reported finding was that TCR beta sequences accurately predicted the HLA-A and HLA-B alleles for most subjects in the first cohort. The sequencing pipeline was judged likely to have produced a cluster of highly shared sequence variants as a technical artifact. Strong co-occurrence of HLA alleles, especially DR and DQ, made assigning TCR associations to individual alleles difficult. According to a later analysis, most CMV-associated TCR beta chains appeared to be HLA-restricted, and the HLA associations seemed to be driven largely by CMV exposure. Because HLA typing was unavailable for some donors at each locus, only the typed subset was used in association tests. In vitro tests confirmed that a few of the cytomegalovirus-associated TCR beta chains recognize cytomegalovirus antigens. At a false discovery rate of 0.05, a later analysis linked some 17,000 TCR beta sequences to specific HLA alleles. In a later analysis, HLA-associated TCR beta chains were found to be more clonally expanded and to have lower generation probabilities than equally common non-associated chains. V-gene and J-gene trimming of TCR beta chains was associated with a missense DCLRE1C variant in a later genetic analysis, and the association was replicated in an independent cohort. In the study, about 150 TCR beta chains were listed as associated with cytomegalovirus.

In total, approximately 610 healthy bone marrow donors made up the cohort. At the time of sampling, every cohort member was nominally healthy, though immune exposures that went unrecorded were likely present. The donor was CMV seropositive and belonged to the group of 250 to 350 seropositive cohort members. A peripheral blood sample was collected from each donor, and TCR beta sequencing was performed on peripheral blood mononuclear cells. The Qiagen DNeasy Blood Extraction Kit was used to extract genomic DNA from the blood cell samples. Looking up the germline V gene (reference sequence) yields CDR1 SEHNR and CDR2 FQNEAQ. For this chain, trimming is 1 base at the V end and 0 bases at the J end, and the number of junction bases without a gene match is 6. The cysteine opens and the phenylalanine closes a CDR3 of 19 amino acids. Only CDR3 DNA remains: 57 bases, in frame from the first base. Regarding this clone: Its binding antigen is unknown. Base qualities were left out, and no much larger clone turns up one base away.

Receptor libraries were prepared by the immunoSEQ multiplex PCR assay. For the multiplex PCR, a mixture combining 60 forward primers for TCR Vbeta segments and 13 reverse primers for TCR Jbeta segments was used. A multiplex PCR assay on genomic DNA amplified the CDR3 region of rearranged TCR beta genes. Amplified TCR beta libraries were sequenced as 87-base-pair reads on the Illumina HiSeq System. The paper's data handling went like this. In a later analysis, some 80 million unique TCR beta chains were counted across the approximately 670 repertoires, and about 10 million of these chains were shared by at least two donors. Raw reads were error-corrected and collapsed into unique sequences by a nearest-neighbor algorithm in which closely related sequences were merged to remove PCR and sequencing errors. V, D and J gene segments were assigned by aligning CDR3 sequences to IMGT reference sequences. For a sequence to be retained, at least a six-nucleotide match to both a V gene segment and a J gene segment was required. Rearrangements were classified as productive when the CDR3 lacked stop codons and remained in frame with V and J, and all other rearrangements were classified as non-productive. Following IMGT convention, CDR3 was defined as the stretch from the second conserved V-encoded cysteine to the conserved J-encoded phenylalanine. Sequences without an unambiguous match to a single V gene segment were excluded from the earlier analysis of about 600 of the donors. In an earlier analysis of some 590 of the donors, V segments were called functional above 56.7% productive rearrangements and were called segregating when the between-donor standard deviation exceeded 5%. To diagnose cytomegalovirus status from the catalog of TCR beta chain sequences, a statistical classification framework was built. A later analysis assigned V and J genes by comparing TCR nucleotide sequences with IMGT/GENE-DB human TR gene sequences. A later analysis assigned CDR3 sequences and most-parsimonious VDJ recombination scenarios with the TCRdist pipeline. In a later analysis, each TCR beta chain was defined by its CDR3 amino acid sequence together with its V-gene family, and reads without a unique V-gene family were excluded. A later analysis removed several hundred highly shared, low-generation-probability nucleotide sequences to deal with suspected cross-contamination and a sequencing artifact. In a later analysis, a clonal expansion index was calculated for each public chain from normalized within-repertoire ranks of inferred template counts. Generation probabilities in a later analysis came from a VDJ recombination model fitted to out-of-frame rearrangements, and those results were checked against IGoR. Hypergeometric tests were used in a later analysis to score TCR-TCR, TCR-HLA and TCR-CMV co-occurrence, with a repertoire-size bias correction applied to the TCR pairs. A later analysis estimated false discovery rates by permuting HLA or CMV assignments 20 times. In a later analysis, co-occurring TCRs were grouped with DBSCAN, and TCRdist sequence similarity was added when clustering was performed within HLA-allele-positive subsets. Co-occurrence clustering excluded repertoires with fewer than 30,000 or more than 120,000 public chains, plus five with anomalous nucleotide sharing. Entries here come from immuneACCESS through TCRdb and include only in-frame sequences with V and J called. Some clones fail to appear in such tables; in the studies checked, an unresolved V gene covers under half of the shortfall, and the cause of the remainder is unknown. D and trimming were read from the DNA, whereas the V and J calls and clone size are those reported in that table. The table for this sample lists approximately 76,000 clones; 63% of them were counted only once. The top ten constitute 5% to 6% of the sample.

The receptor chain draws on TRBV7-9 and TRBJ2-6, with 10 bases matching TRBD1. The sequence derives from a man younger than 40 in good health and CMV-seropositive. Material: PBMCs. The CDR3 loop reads CASSLGGQGKDSGANVLTF. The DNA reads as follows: TGTGCCAGCAGCTTAGGGGGACAGGGGAAAGACTCTGGGGCCAACGTCCTGACTTTC.